This T cell receptor beta chain is from a study of T-cell memory formation after mild COVID-19. Study-level background: The study found TCR clusters largely donor specific.

In germline, CDR1 is SGHRS, CDR2 YFSETQ. Trimming removed 0 bases from V and 2 bases from J; junction bases left unmatched: 5. CDR3 length: 16 residues. TCRdb processed the 5' RACE reads anew with MiXCR; each CDR3 protein has one entry. The data show about 340,000 distinct CDR3 sequences, approximately 13% seen once. The V call is TRBV5-1, the J call TRBJ1-1; 9 bases agree with TRBD1. Sequencing was performed on PBMCs or a T cell subset sorted from them (not recorded which). The receptor was derived from a man between 18 and 29 years old who had mild COVID-19 (a few samples of this study predate the infection). Cell type and time point are not known. DNA of the CDR3: TGCGCCAGCAGCTTGGTGGGACAGGGATTTAACACTGAAGCTTTCTTT. Translating it yields CASSLVGQGFNTEAFF. The full variable domain, in which reference TRBV5-1 and TRBJ1-1 provide the parts outside the CDR3, is KAGVTQTPRYLIKTRGQQVTLSCSPISGHRSVSWYQQTPGQGLQFLFEYFSETQRNKGNFPGRFSGRQFSNSRSEMNVSTLELGDSALYLCASSLVGQGFNTEAFFGQGTRLTVV.